Listed below are T cell receptor beta chains from one sample, sequenced in a study of cytomegalovirus exposure and HLA in healthy donors. Profiled with immunoSEQ multiplex PCR; TCRdb holds only in-frame clones, not every one. The sample carries approximately 54,000 clones, roughly 87% recorded once. Input material: PBMCs. These TCRs come from a woman aged 18-29 years in good health and CMV-seropositive. Each CDR3 is given with its conserved first and last residue. The D gene is left open where the match is weak. Rows give clone size only sometimes, using once, few, many, or a class for an expanded clone.

NA	NA	TRBV5-6	TRBJ2-1	TGTGCCAGCAGCCCCCGGACAGTCGTCAATGAGCAGTTCTTC	CASSPRTVVNEQFF
NA	NA	TRBV9	TRBJ1-4	TGTGCCAGCAGTCAAGACAGGCTCTCTAATGAAAAACTGTTTTTT	CASSQDRLSNEKLFF
TRBD1	NA	TRBV10-3	TRBJ1-1	TGTGCCATCAGCACGGACAGGGGAACGAACACTGAAGCTTTCTTT	CAISTDRGTNTEAFF
NA	few	TRBV5-8	TRBJ2-5	TGTGCCAGCAGCCAGGGAAAGTTCCAAGAGACCCAGTACTTC	CASSQGKFQETQYF
NA	NA	TRBV15	TRBJ1-5	TGTGCCACCAGCAGAATTACAGATAGCAATCAGCCCCAGCATTTT	CATSRITDSNQPQHF
NA	NA	TRBV5-1	TRBJ2-2	TGCGCCAGCAGCTTGTATCAGGGTGCCACCGGGGAGCTGTTTTTT	CASSLYQGATGELFF
NA	NA	TRBV7-9	TRBJ2-1	TGTGCCAGCAGCTTAGGTAGACTCTACAGGGCTTTACGGAATGAGCAGTTCTTC	CASSLGRLYRALRNEQFF
TRBD1	NA	TRBV18	TRBJ2-2	TGTGCCAGCTCACCGGACAGGGGCCGGGAGCTGTTTTTT	CASSPDRGRELFF
TRBD2	NA	TRBV5-4	TRBJ2-6	TGTGCCAGCAGCTTGTCTCGCGGTAGCGGGGGGGCCGCAGGGGCCAACGTCCTGACTTTC	CASSLSRGSGGAAGANVLTF
NA	NA	TRBV19	TRBJ1-2	TGTGCCAGTAGTATGTACCGAGGCGACTATGGCTACACCTTC	CASSMYRGDYGYTF
NA	NA	TRBV28	TRBJ2-7	TGTGCCAGCACCGCGAACCGGGGACTTTACTTC	CASTANRGLYF
TRBD1	NA	TRBV29-1	TRBJ1-4	TGCAGCGTTGAGGGGTTACAGGGGGCATCATCAACTAATGAAAAACTGTTTTTT	CSVEGLQGASSTNEKLFF
TRBD2	once	TRBV7-9	TRBJ2-5	TGTGCCAGCAGCGCAAAGAGTAGCGGGGGCCAAGAGACCCAGTACTTC	CASSAKSSGGQETQYF
NA	NA	TRBV7-9	TRBJ1-1	TGTGCCAGCAGCTTAGCTAAACTCACAGGGAGCACTGAAGCTTTCTTT	CASSLAKLTGSTEAFF
TRBD1	few	TRBV6-1	TRBJ1-2	TGTGCCAGCAGCGAACAGGGGGCATTAGATGGCTACACCTTC	CASSEQGALDGYTF
TRBD2	NA	TRBV19	TRBJ2-1	TGTGCCAGTAGTATTTCTAGCGGGGCCGTCAATGAGCAGTTCTTC	CASSISSGAVNEQFF
NA	NA	TRBV9	TRBJ1-3	TGTGCCAGCAGCGTAGCTACGGGGGGCCCTATCTCTGGAAACACCATATATTTT	CASSVATGGPISGNTIYF
NA	NA	TRBV6-5	TRBJ2-7	TGTGCCAGCAGCCCTGCGACCTACGAGCAGTACTTC	CASSPATYEQYF
NA	NA	TRBV27	TRBJ2-5	TGTGCCAGTACCAGAGCAGGGTACCAAGAGACCCAGTACTTC	CASTRAGYQETQYF
NA	NA	TRBV4-3	TRBJ2-2	TGCGCCAGCAGCCAAGATAAGCAGGATGGCGGGGAGCTGTTTTTT	CASSQDKQDGGELFF
TRBD1	once	TRBV4-2	TRBJ1-6	TGTGCCAGCAGCTCCCCGGACAGGGAAAGTTCACCCCTCCACTTT	CASSSPDRESSPLHF
NA	NA	TRBV13	TRBJ2-3	TGTGCCAGCAGCTTAGCCGTGACGTCTGTCAGGACAGATACGCAGTATTTT	CASSLAVTSVRTDTQYF
NA	NA	TRBV28	TRBJ2-7	TGTGCCAGCAGTCCGAGCGGACGTACTCGAAGCGAGCAGTACTTC	CASSPSGRTRSEQYF
TRBD1	once	TRBV18	TRBJ1-2	TGTGCCAGCTCACCACAACGGGACAGCGTTTATGGCTACACCTTC	CASSPQRDSVYGYTF
NA	NA	TRBV5-6	TRBJ2-7	TGTGCCAGCAGCCGACGGGGAACCCGGGCCCTCTACGAGCAGTACTTC	CASSRRGTRALYEQYF
TRBD1	NA	TRBV7-8	TRBJ2-5	TGTGCCAGCAGCCCCAGGGGGCCAGAGACCCAGTACTTC	CASSPRGPETQYF
TRBD1	NA	TRBV29-1	TRBJ2-3	TGCAGCGTTGAAGGGGTCAGGGGGCTCTCAGATACGCAGTATTTT	CSVEGVRGLSDTQYF
NA	few	TRBV28	TRBJ2-7	TGTGCCAGCAGGTCAACAGGTTCTTCCTACGAGCAGTACTTC	CASRSTGSSYEQYF
TRBD2	NA	TRBV6-1	TRBJ2-1	TGTGCCAGCAGTGAATTCTCCAGACTAGCGGGGTACAATGAGCAGTTCTTC	CASSEFSRLAGYNEQFF
NA	NA	TRBV6-6	TRBJ1-2	TGTGCCAGCAGATCCGGGGTGCTCTATGGCTACACCTTC	CASRSGVLYGYTF
NA	NA	TRBV27	TRBJ1-5	TGTGCCAGCAGCCCCCAGGTGGTAAGGCAGCCCCAGCATTTT	CASSPQVVRQPQHF
NA	NA	TRBV30	TRBJ1-5	TGTGCCTGGAATCTAGATCCTGCCCGGCCCCAGCATTTT	CAWNLDPARPQHF
NA	NA	TRBV28	TRBJ1-5	TGTGCCAGCAGCAAACCGACCAGGGGCCAGCCCCAGCATTTT	CASSKPTRGQPQHF
NA	NA	TRBV5-6	TRBJ1-2	TGTGCCAGCAGCCTCCAGGGATACTATGGCTACACCTTC	CASSLQGYYGYTF
TRBD2	NA	TRBV5-1	TRBJ2-3	TGCGCCAGCAGCGTGGAAGCGGGGGTGGCAGATACGCAGTATTTT	CASSVEAGVADTQYF
TRBD1	NA	TRBV11-1	TRBJ1-1	TGTGCCAGCAGTAAGGGACAGGGTATCGGTGAAGCTTTCTTT	CASSKGQGIGEAFF
TRBD2	NA	TRBV7-9	TRBJ2-7	TGTGCCAGCAGCTCGCGGGGGGCCGCCTACGAGCAGTACTTC	CASSSRGAAYEQYF
NA	NA	TRBV5-1	TRBJ1-3	TGCGCCAGCAGCTTGGGACAGGTTCTCTCTGGAAACACCATATATTTT	CASSLGQVLSGNTIYF
NA	NA	TRBV6-1	TRBJ1-2	TGTGCCAGCAGTGAAAGGGGAGGCTACACCTTC	CASSERGGYTF
TRBD1	NA	TRBV7-9	TRBJ1-4	TGTGCCAGCAGCCCGGGACAGGGGCAGGGAAAACTGTTTTTT	CASSPGQGQGKLFF
TRBD1	NA	TRBV28	TRBJ2-7	TGTGCCAGCAGTACACGGACAGGGCGCCGCGACGAGCAGTACTTC	CASSTRTGRRDEQYF
NA	NA	TRBV19	TRBJ2-3	TGTGCCAGTAGTACCCAGACTGAGACAGATACGCAGTATTTT	CASSTQTETDTQYF
NA	NA	TRBV20-1	TRBJ1-6	TGCAGTGCCAGCCGGGGGGTACCCCTCCACTTT	CSASRGVPLHF
TRBD2	NA	TRBV19	TRBJ2-3	TGTGCCAGTAGTAGCCCGGGGGGGCCAAGGGATACGCAGTATTTT	CASSSPGGPRDTQYF
TRBD2	NA	TRBV9	TRBJ2-1	TGTGCCAGCAGCGTTGGACTAGCGGGGAACTACAATGAGCAGTTCTTC	CASSVGLAGNYNEQFF
NA	once	TRBV7-9	TRBJ1-4	TGTGCCAGCAGCTTGGCACAGGGTCCTAATGAAAAACTGTTTTTT	CASSLAQGPNEKLFF
TRBD1	NA	TRBV10-3	TRBJ1-1	TGTGCCATCAGTGCCGGGGACAGGGGTACTGAAGCTTTCTTT	CAISAGDRGTEAFF
NA	NA	TRBV7-6	TRBJ1-1	TGTGCCAGCAGACCCGGAGGGAACACTGAAGCTTTCTTT	CASRPGGNTEAFF
NA	NA	TRBV7-2	TRBJ2-7	TGTGCCAGCAGCTTAGGCGGCAGAAACTACGAGCAGTACTTC	CASSLGGRNYEQYF
NA	once	TRBV9	TRBJ1-1	TGTGCCAGCAGCGCCCTGGGGAGCGGGACTGAAGCTTTCTTT	CASSALGSGTEAFF
NA	once	TRBV29-1	TRBJ1-2	TGCAGCGTTGCCGCGGGCTATGGCTACACCTTC	CSVAAGYGYTF
TRBD1	NA	TRBV29-1	TRBJ1-2	TGCAGCGCTGCAGGGACAGGTGGCTACACCTTC	CSAAGTGGYTF
NA	NA	TRBV2	TRBJ2-5	TGTGCCAGCAGTGGGACTGCCTGGACCCAGTACTTC	CASSGTAWTQYF
NA	NA	TRBV28	TRBJ1-6	TGTGCCAGCAGCCCCCCACAGGGTCGAAATTCACCCCTCCACTTT	CASSPPQGRNSPLHF
NA	NA	TRBV5-4	TRBJ2-4	TGTGCCAGCAGCTCACACAAAAACATTCAGTACTTC	CASSSHKNIQYF